What follows is one T cell receptor beta chain and its context. Antigen: not known. Trimming left V 7 bases short and J 2 bases short, with 12 bases between. This CDR3 region has 15 residues. CDR1 and CDR2 from the germline V gene are SEHNR and FQNEAQ (reference sequence). This entry comes from a study of identical twins. Healthy Caucasians provided all donations. TCRdb analysed the 5' RACE reads with MiXCR anew, one entry per CDR3 protein. The sample has approximately 500,000 distinct CDR3 sequences, 12% to 15% seen once. Overall study results and limits: Fewer insertions were carried by abundant cord blood beta clonotypes, but none was seen in memory repertoires. Conclusions were drawn cross-sectionally by statistical analysis, without following the same donors.

These data also formed part of another study, on yellow fever vaccine responses in identical twins.

The V gene is TRBV7-9, the J gene TRBJ1-6; a possible D gene is TRBD1 (6 bases). The source is a woman aged 18-29 years in good health. Source material: CD4+ T cells sorted from blood. The CDR3 is CASTAGGAYNSPLHF. CDR3 nucleotides: TGTGCCAGCACGGCCGGGGGCGCCTATAATTCACCCCTCCACTTT. The complete variable domain, with remaining parts taken from reference TRBV7-9 and TRBJ1-6, reads DTGVSQNPRHKITKRGQNVTFRCDPISEHNRLYWYRQTLGQGPEFLTYFQNEAQLEKSRLLSDRFSAERPKGSFSTLEIQRTEQGDSAMYLCASTAGGAYNSPLHFGNGTRLTVT.